The clone carrying this T cell receptor (beta chain) was seen a single time. CDR3 size: 14 residues. J gave up 8 bases and V 4 bases, and 7 bases lay outside the gene matches. CDR1 MDHEN and CDR2 SYDVKM come from the germline V gene. The sample comes from a study of shared clonotypes between healthy human individuals. For the study at large: Three CD4 naive, three CD4 memory, two CD8 naive and one CD8 memory plate were used per donor.

When replicate PCRs were run on sorted subsets, they used about 220 ng DNA, about 31,000 T cell genomes. Profiling relied on immunoSEQ multiplex PCR, and the TCRdb table lists in-frame clones only, not all of them. The sample carries 600,000 to 800,000 clones, roughly 72% recorded once. This chain links TRBV28 with TRBJ1-3; the match to TRBD1 covers 8 bases. Sequenced input: memory CD4+ T cells sorted from blood. Subset given: CD45RA-negative fraction. This TCR derives from a woman in her thirties in good health. The CDR3 DNA reads as TGTGCCAGCAGTTCTGGCCAGGGGGCGGACACCATATATTTT. Residues: CASSSGQGADTIYF.